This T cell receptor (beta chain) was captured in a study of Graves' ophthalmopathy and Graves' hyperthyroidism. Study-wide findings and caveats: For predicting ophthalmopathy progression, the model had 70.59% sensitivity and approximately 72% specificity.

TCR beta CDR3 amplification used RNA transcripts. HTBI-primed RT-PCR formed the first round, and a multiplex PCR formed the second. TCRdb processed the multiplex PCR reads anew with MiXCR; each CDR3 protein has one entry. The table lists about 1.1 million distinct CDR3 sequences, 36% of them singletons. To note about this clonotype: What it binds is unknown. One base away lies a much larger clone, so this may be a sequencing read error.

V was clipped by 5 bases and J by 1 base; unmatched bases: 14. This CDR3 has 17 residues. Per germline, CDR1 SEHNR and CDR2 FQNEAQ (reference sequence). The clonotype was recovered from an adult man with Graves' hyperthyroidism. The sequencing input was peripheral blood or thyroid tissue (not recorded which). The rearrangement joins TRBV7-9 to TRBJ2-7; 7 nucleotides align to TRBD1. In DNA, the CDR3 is TGTGCCAGCAGCCAGATACCAGACAGGGCAAGGTCCTACGAGCAGTACTTC. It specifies CASSQIPDRARSYEQYF. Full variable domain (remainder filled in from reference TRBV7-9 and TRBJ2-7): DTGVSQNPRHKITKRGQNVTFRCDPISEHNRLYWYRQTLGQGPEFLTYFQNEAQLEKSRLLSDRFSAERPKGSFSTLEIQRTEQGDSAMYLCASSQIPDRARSYEQYFGPGTRLTVT.